These 28 T cell receptor beta chains came from one sample sequenced in a study of blood T cells in healthy people across ages. Alongside a J-beta primer mix, a sample-barcoded 5' primer served in a second PCR lasting roughly 6 to 11 cycles. TCRdb itself ran the 5' RACE reads through MiXCR, one entry per CDR3 protein. The table has roughly 1,700,000 distinct CDR3 sequences, roughly 30% seen once; the top ten hold roughly 8.2%. Sequenced input: blood. These TCRs come from a woman aged 25 to 39 in good health.

The chain combines TRBV7-2 with TRBJ1-1, with a tentative D call TRBD1 (5 bases). The CDR3 runs 14 residues. The V end was cut by 5 bases, the J end by 6 bases, with 16 bases between. Germline V gene sequence: CDR1 SGHTA, CDR2 FQGNSA. CDR3 sequence (DNA): TGTGCCAGCAGCGTAACCTCAGGGAGGCCTGAAGCTTTCTTT. It yields the protein CASSVTSGRPEAFF.

The gene calls are TRBV29-1 and TRBJ1-6; the match to TRBD1 covers 7 bases. The CDR3 extends over 14 amino acids. The germline gives CDR1 SQVTM, CDR2 ANQGSEA. Trimming at V came to 7 bases and at J to 6 bases, leaving 9 bases not matched to a gene. The CDR3 loop reads CSAKGGTANSPLHF. The CDR3 DNA reads TGCAGCGCAAAAGGGGGGACAGCTAATTCACCCCTCCACTTT.

This clonotype appeared many times. The CDR3 protein is CASSLGGVKTYEQYF. The CDR3 nucleotides read TGCGCCAGCAGCTTGGGAGGGGTAAAGACCTACGAGCAGTACTTC. The genes are TRBV5-1 and TRBJ2-7; D possibly uses TRBD1 or TRBD2 (5 bases each). V lost 0 bases to trimming and J lost 2 bases, with 12 bases between them. The CDR3 spans 15 residues. Per the germline V gene, CDR1 is SGHRS and CDR2 is YFSETQ. The variable domain in full, with the rest retrieved from reference TRBV5-1 and TRBJ2-7, is KAGVTQTPRYLIKTRGQQVTLSCSPISGHRSVSWYQQTPGQGLQFLFEYFSETQRNKGNFPGRFSGRQFSNSRSEMNVSTLELGDSALYLCASSLGGVKTYEQYFGPGTRLTVT.

This clonotype appeared a few times. The rearrangement joins TRBV6-6 to TRBJ2-1; 7 bases map to TRBD2. CDR3 length: 15 amino acids. V was clipped by 5 bases and J by 9 bases; unmatched bases: 13. The germline gives CDR1 MNHNY, CDR2 SVGAGI (reference sequence). CDR3 region: CASSPGTKARSEQFF. The CDR3 region has the DNA TGTGCCAGCAGTCCCGGGACTAAGGCCCGCTCTGAGCAGTTCTTC.

The gene calls are TRBV9 and TRBJ2-1; D gene uncertain. The CDR3 has 17 residues. Trimming pared 2 bases from V and 0 bases from J, leaving 15 bases between. Germline loops: CDR1 SGDLS, CDR2 YYNGEE. Here the CDR3 reads CASSVMTGWNSYNEQFF. DNA for the CDR3: TGTGCCAGCAGCGTGATGACTGGATGGAACTCCTACAATGAGCAGTTCTTC. The entire variable domain, with the rest obtained from reference TRBV9 and TRBJ2-1, is as follows: DSGVTQTPKHLITATGQRVTLRCSPRSGDLSVYWYQQSLDQGLQFLIQYYNGEERAKGNILERFSAQQFPDLHSELNLSSLELGDSALYFCASSVMTGWNSYNEQFFGPGTRLTVL.

About this clonotype: The junction differs from germline at one of its ends, possibly a read error. This rearrangement joins TRBV24-1 to TRBJ2-7; D perhaps matches TRBD2 (6 bases). Germline CDR1 and CDR2: KGHDR and SFDVKD. CDR3 size: 15 residues. CDR3 residues: CATSARRGLGDEQDF. CDR3 in DNA: TGTGCCACCAGTGCCCGACGGGGACTTGGGGACGAGCAGGACTTC.

This clonotype was counted between two and nine times. The V and J genes are TRBV20-1 and TRBJ1-5; no clear D gene. The length of the CDR3 is 14 residues. V lost 4 bases and J lost 0, with 10 bases in between. CDR1 and CDR2 (germline): DFQATT, SNEGSKA (reference sequence). CDR3 in amino acids: CSANDVHSNQPQHF. CDR3 in DNA: TGCAGTGCTAACGACGTACATAGCAATCAGCCCCAGCATTTT.

The chain couples TRBV7-3 to TRBJ2-3; D is possibly TRBD1 (5 bases). This CDR3 region has 14 residues. Trimming removed 7 bases from V and 1 base from J, with 12 bases in between. The germline gives CDR1 SGHTA, CDR2 FQGTGA. CDR3 nucleotides: TGTGCCAGCATCTCGGACACTGGCACAGATACGCAGTATTTT. It yields the protein CASISDTGTDTQYF.

To note about this clonotype: A much larger clone is a single base away; this may be a read error. The V and J genes are TRBV7-2 and TRBJ2-4; D is unclear. Germline V CDR1 and CDR2: SGHTA, FQGNSA. The CDR3 runs 12 residues. Trimming took 8 bases from V and 13 from J, leaving 18 bases between them. The DNA of the CDR3 is TGTGCCAGCGCCTCCTTTAACTATGAGCAGTACTTC. It yields the protein CASASFNYEQYF.

To note about this clonotype: This may be a read error: a much more frequent sequence differs by one nucleotide. The gene calls are TRBV12-3 or TRBV12-4 and TRBJ2-1; D call uncertain. Trimming cost V 7 bases and J 3 bases, with 19 bases left between them. The CDR3 has 16 amino acids. The CDR3 sequence: CASNGETVRFYNEQFF. DNA of the CDR3: TGTGCCAGCAACGGAGAGACTGTCCGCTTCTACAATGAGCAGTTCTTC.

As regards this clonotype: Compared with germline, one end of the junction differs, possibly owing to a read error. This rearrangement joins TRBV12-3 or TRBV12-4 to TRBJ1-2; D uncertain. The CDR3 sequence is 13 residues long. The CDR3 DNA reads TGTGCCAGCAGTCCCGGGCGCGTTTATGGCTACATCTTC. Encoded protein: CASSPGRVYGYIF.

In this sample, this clonotype turned up a few times. This rearrangement joins TRBV7-9 to TRBJ1-4; no clear D. There are 13 residues in the CDR3. Germline-derived CDR1 and CDR2 are SEHNR and FQNEAQ (reference sequence). V lost 7 bases, J lost 8 bases, and 14 bases lay in between. Here the CDR3 DNA reads TGTGCCAGCACCACAGTAGGGAGGGAAAAACTGTTTTTT. Translation gives CASTTVGREKLFF.

Points on this clonotype: The germline gene is not matched at one end of the junction; a read error may be the cause. The V call is TRBV5-1, the J call TRBJ2-5; 9 bases match TRBD2. The CDR3 spans 16 residues. Germline V lookup: CDR1 SGHRS, CDR2 YFSETQ. The CDR3 here is CASSLAAGGWGETQYF. The CDR3 nucleotides are TGCGCCAGCAGCTTGGCAGCGGGGGGCTGGGGGGAGACTCAGTACTTC.

This clonotype came up a few times. The chain couples TRBV5-1 to TRBJ2-1; TRBD2 might be the D (5 bases). Germline CDR1 reads SGHRS; CDR2 reads YFSETQ. With 9 bases removed from V and 7 bases from J, the gap between germline ends came to 23 bases. The length of the CDR3 is 15 residues. CDR3: CATTSGERTGNEQFF. DNA for the CDR3: TGCGCCACGACATCTGGGGAAAGGACTGGAAATGAGCAGTTCTTC.

Ten or more counts support this clonotype. The chain is built from TRBV5-1 and TRBJ1-2, with 12 bases identical to TRBD1. Per germline, CDR1 SGHRS and CDR2 YFSETQ. The CDR3 has 14 residues. V lost 0 bases to trimming and J lost 8 bases; unmatched junction nucleotides: 2. As DNA, the CDR3 is TGCGCCAGCAGCTTGGGGGACAGGGGGCACGGCTACACCTTC. Translated: CASSLGDRGHGYTF.

This clonotype has only a few counts. CDR3 region: CASSGSDGRALYEQFF. The CDR3 DNA is TGTGCCAGCAGCGGTTCGGACGGGAGGGCCCTCTATGAGCAGTTCTTC. The gene calls are TRBV5-4 and TRBJ2-1; 8 bases map to TRBD2. CDR3 length equals 16 residues. Per germline, CDR1 SGHNT and CDR2 YYREEE (reference sequence). J lost 8 bases, V lost 4 bases, and 14 bases had no gene match.

This clonotype was counted between two and nine times. This chain joins TRBV21-1 and TRBJ2-7; TRBD2 is the table's D call, not checked against the DNA. TRBV21-1 is designated a pseudogene. This CDR3 region has 20 residues. The CDR3 protein is CASSKTRGKGNSGETYEQYF. The DNA for the CDR3 is TGTGCCAGCAGCAAAACCCGCGGCAAGGGGAATAGCGGGGAAACCTACGAGCAGTACTTC.

Only a few counts were recorded for this clonotype. The chain uses TRBV5-1 and TRBJ2-5; 8 bases match TRBD1. The CDR3 runs 15 residues. Germline CDR1 SGHRS, CDR2 YFSETQ. J was trimmed by 4 bases and V by 2 bases; bases with no gene match: 7. CDR3 residues: CASSFGQGAPETQYF. The DNA of the CDR3 is TGCGCCAGCAGCTTTGGGCAGGGGGCTCCAGAGACCCAGTACTTC.

The chain has TRBV10-3 and TRBJ1-2; D gene unclear. CDR1 is ENHRY and CDR2 is SYGVKD in the germline V gene. This CDR3 comprises 14 residues. V shed 3 bases and J shed 2 bases, with 10 bases lying between them. CDR3 amino acids: CAISDADSNYGYTF. The CDR3 nucleotides read TGTGCCATCAGTGATGCGGACTCGAACTATGGCTACACCTTC.

The J gene is TRBJ2-3, the V gene TRBV5-6; D not certain. Per the germline V gene, CDR1 is SGHDT and CDR2 is YYEEEE. CDR3 length: 16 residues. The germline V and J ends were trimmed by 7 bases and 0 bases, with 18 bases remaining between them. For the CDR3, the DNA is TGTGCCAGCCAGGTAGCAGGCCAGCAAAGCACAGATACGCAGTATTTT. The encoded protein is CASQVAGQQSTDTQYF.

V gene TRBV9 combines with J gene TRBJ2-1; TRBD2 matches 7 bases. CDR1 and CDR2 (germline): SGDLS, YYNGEE. The CDR3 is 13 residues long. After removal of 3 bases from V and 11 bases from J, the junction contained 8 bases not matched to a gene. In DNA, the CDR3 is TGTGCCAGCAGCGGCGGGGACTATCGGAAGCAGTTCTTC. Translated, it gives CASSGGDYRKQFF. The whole variable domain, filled in from reference TRBV9 and TRBJ2-1, reads DSGVTQTPKHLITATGQRVTLRCSPRSGDLSVYWYQQSLDQGLQFLIQYYNGEERAKGNILERFSAQQFPDLHSELNLSSLELGDSALYFCASSGGDYRKQFFGPGTRLTVL.

Comment on this clonotype: The junction differs from germline at one of its ends, possibly a read error. The rearrangement joins TRBV7-6 to TRBJ2-1; 9 bases fit TRBD2. Looked up from germline, CDR1 is SGHVS and CDR2 is FNYEAQ. The CDR3 loop spans 14 amino acids. This CDR3 reads CVSSFGTSNLEQFF. CDR3 in DNA: TGTGTCAGCAGCTTTGGGACTAGCAATCTTGAGCAGTTCTTC.

V gene TRBV6-2 or TRBV6-3 combines with J gene TRBJ2-3; unclear D gene. The CDR3 extends over 15 amino acids. Germline V gene sequence: CDR1 MNHEY, CDR2 SVGEGT. V lost 2 bases, J lost 1 base, and 10 bases lay in between. The CDR3 loop is CASSYEDRRTDTQYF. The CDR3 DNA is TGTGCCAGCAGTTACGAGGACCGGCGCACAGATACGCAGTATTTT.

This clonotype has more than one count but fewer than ten. The J gene is TRBJ2-1, the V gene TRBV2; no clear D. The V gene's germline CDR1 is SNHLY and CDR2 FYNNEI. The CDR3 consists of 14 residues. V lost 2 bases and J lost 6, with 11 bases in between. In DNA, the CDR3 is TGTGCCAGCAGTGAAACCCGTCCTACCAATGAGCAGTTCTTC. Amino acids: CASSETRPTNEQFF.

This clonotype was counted ten times or more. This chain connects TRBV11-2 to TRBJ2-7; tentatively, D is TRBD1 (5 bases). The CDR3 length is 16 residues. The V end lost 1 base, the J end lost 2 bases, and 15 bases lay between the germline ends. Germline-derived CDR1 and CDR2 are SGHAT and FQNNGV. The DNA for the CDR3 is TGTGCCAGCAGCTTAGGGCCCCAAGGGGTGGCCTACGAGCAGTACTTC. This sequence encodes CASSLGPQGVAYEQYF.

V is TRBV28 and J is TRBJ2-7; 11 bases are a match to TRBD1. The CDR3 consists of 17 residues. The V gene's germline CDR1 is MDHEN and CDR2 SYDVKM. The junction had 13 bases not matched to a gene; V was cut back by 6 bases and J by 3 bases. CDR3 sequence reads: CASRGQYGTGGCYEQYF. CDR3 in DNA: TGTGCCAGCAGAGGTCAATACGGGACAGGGGGTTGCTACGAGCAGTACTTC.

Ten or more counts support this clonotype. This sequence joins TRBV10-3 and TRBJ2-7; 13 nucleotides align to TRBD2. The germline gives CDR1 ENHRY, CDR2 SYGVKD. The CDR3 length is 14 residues. Trimming removed 6 bases from V and 2 bases from J; junction bases left unmatched: 1. The CDR3 DNA is TGTGCCATCAGACTAGCGGGAGGGCCCTACGAGCAGTACTTC. Protein sequence: CAIRLAGGPYEQYF.

This clonotype was picked up a small number of times. The CDR3 DNA follows: TGTGCCAGCAGCCCCCGGGACAAAAAACGCTACGAGCAGTACTTC. It is translated as CASSPRDKKRYEQYF. The chain is built from TRBV11-1 and TRBJ2-7, with D perhaps matching TRBD1 (6 bases). The CDR3 covers 15 residues. Germline V lookup: CDR1 SGHAT, CDR2 FQDESV (reference sequence). V lost 5 bases and J lost 3, with 17 bases in between.